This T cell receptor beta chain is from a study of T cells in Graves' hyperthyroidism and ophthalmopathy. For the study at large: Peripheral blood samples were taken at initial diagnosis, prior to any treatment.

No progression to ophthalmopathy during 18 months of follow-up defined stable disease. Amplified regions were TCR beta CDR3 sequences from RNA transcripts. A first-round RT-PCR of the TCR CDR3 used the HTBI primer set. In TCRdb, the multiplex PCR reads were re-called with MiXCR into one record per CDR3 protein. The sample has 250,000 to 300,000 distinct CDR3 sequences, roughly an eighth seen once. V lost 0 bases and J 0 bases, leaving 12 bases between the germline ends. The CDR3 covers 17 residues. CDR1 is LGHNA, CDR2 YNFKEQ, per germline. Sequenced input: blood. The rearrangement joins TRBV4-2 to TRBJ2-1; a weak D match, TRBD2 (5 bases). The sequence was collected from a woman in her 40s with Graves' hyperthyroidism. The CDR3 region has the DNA TGTGCCAGCAGCCAAGATGCCGAGCGGAGCTCCTACAATGAGCAGTTCTTC. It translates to CASSQDAERSSYNEQFF.